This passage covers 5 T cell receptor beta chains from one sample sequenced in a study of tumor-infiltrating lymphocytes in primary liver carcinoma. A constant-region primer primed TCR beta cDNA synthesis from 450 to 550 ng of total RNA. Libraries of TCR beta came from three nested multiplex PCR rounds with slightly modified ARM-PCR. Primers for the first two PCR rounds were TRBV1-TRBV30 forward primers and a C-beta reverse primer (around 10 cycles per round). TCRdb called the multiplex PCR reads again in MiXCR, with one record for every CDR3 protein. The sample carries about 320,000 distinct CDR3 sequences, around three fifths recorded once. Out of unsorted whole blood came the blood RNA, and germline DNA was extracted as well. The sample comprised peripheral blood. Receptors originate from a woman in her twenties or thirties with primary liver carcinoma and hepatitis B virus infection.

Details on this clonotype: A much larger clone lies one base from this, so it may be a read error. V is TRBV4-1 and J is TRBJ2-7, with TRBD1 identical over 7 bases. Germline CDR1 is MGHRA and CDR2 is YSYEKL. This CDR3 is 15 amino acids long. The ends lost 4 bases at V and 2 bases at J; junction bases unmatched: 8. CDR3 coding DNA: TGCGCCAGCAGCCGGACCGGGACAGATACCTACGAGCAGTACTTC. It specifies CASSRTGTDTYEQYF.

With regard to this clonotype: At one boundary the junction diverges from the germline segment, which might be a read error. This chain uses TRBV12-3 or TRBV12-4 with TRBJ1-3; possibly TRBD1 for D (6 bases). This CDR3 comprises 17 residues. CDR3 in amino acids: CASSTGLGQSSGSTIYF. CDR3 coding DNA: TGTGCCAGCAGTACCGGACTGGGACAAAGCTCTGGAAGCACCATATATTTT.

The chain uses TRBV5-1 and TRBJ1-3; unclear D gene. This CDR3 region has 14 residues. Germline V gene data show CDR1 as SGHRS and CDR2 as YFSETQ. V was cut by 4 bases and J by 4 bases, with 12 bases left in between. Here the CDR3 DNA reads TGCGCCAGCAGCCCGCCGGGAGCGGGAAACACCATATATTTT. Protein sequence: CASSPPGAGNTIYF. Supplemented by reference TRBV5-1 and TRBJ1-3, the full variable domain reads KAGVTQTPRYLIKTRGQQVTLSCSPISGHRSVSWYQQTPGQGLQFLFEYFSETQRNKGNFPGRFSGRQFSNSRSEMNVSTLELGDSALYLCASSPPGAGNTIYFGEGSWLTVV.

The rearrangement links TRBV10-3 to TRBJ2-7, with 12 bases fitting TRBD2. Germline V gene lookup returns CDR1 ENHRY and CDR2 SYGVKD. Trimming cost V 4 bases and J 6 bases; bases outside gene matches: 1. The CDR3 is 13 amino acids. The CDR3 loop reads CAISATSGSEQYF. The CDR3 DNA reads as TGTGCCATCAGTGCGACTAGCGGGAGCGAGCAGTACTTC.

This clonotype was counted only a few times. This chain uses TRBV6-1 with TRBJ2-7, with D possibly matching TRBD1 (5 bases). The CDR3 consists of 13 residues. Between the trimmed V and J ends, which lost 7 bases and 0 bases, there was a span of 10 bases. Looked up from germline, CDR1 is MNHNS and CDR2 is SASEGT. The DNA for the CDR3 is TGTGCCAGCACACGACAGAGCTCCTACGAGCAGTACTTC. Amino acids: CASTRQSSYEQYF.